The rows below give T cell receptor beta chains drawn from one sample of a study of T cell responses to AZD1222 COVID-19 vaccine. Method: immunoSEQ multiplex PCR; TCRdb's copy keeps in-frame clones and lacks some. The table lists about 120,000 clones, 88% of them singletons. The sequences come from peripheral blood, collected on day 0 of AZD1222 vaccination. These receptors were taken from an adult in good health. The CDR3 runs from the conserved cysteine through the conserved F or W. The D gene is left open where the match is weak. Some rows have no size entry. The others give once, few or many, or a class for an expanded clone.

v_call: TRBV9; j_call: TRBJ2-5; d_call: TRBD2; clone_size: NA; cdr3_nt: TGTGCCAGCAGCCCGGGACTAGCGGGGGGACTTTTTGAGACCCAGTACTTC; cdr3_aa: CASSPGLAGGLFETQYF
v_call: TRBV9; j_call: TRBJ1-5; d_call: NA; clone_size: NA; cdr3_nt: TGTGCCAGCAGCGTAGGGGGGGTTCAGCCCCAGCATTTT; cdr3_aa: CASSVGGVQPQHF
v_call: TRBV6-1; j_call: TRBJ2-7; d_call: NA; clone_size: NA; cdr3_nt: TGTGCCAGCAGTGAAAGGTTTACTTCCTACGAGCAGTACTTC; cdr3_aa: CASSERFTSYEQYF
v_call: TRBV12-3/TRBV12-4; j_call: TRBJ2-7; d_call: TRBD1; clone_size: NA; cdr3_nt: TGTGCCAGCTCGGGACAGTTAAGCTTAGGGCAGTACTTC; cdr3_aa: CASSGQLSLGQYF
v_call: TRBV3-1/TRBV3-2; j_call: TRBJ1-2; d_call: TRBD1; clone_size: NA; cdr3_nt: TGTGCCAGCAGCCAAGGTGGGAACAGGGGAGTAGGAGGCTACACCTTC; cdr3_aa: CASSQGGNRGVGGYTF
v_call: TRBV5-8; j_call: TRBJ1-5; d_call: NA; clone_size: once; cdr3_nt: TGTGCCAGCAGCTCCGGGACTAACAATCAGCCCCAGCATTTT; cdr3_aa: CASSSGTNNQPQHF
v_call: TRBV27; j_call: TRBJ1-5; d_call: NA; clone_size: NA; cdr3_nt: TGTGCCAGCAGTTTCGGTTATAGCAATCAGCCCCAGCATTTT; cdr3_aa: CASSFGYSNQPQHF
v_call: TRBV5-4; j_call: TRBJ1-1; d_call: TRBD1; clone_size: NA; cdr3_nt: TGTGCCAGCAGCTTGAAGACGGGACAGGGGGGACCTGAAGCTTTCTTT; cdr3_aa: CASSLKTGQGGPEAFF
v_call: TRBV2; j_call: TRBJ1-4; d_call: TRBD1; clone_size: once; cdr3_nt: TGTGCCAGCAGTGAAAGACAGGGTGGTTGGGAAAAACTGTTTTTT; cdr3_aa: CASSERQGGWEKLFF
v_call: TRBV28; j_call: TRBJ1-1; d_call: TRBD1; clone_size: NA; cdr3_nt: TGTGCCAGCAGTTCTTTGACAGGGAGGACTGAAGCTTTCTTT; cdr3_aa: CASSSLTGRTEAFF
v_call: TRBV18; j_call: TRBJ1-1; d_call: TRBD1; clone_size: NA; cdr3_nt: TGTGCCAGCTCACCACCGAGCAGGGGGACTGAAGCTTTCTTT; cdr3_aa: CASSPPSRGTEAFF
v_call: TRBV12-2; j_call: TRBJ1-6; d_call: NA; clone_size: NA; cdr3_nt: TGTGCAAGTCGCTTCCGGGACAGGGGAAGCTCCTATAATTCACCCCTCCACTTT; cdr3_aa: CASRFRDRGSSYNSPLHF
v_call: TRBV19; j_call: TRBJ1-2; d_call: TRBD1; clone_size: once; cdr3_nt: TGTGCCAGTAGTATAGACAAGGGTTGGACAGGCTGGTACTATGGCTACACCTTC; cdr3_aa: CASSIDKGWTGWYYGYTF
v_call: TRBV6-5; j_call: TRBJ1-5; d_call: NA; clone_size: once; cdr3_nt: TGTGCCAGCACCGCCCTTTATAGCAATCAGCCCCAGCATTTT; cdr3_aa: CASTALYSNQPQHF
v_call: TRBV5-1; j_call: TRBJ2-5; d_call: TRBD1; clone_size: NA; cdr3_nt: TGCGCCAGCAGCTTGGGGACAGGGGAAGAGACCCAGTACTTC; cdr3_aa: CASSLGTGEETQYF
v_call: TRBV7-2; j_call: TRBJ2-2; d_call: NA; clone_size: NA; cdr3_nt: TGTGCCAGCAGCTACAACACCGGGGAGCTGTTTTTT; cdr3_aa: CASSYNTGELFF